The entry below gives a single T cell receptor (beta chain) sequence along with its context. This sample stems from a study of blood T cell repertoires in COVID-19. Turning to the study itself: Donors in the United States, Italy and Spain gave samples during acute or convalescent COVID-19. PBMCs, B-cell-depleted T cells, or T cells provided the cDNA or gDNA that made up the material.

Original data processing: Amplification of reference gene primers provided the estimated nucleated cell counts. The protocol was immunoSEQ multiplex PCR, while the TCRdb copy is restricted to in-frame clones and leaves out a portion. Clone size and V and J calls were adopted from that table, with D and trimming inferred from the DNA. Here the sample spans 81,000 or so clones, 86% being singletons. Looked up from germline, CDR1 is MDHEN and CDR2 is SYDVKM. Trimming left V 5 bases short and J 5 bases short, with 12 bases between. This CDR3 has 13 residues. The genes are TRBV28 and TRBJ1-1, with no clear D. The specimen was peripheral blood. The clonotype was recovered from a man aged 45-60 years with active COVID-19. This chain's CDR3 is CASSPPKRTEAFF. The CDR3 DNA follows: TGTGCCAGCAGTCCCCCGAAGAGGACTGAAGCTTTCTTT.